The clone carrying this T cell receptor beta chain was seen only a few times. Its antigen is unidentified. CDR3 length: 15 amino acids. Germline assignment: CDR1 SEHNR and CDR2 FQNEAQ (reference sequence). V trimming: 5 bases; J trimming: 7 bases; junction bases outside the gene matches: 6. The data stem from a study of beta chain features in type 1 diabetes. The wider study: On cell yields, gender and age, patients and healthy donors were similar.

Study findings and constraints: In these data, an HLA type influence on TCRB rearrangement remained unresolved.

Investigators reverse transcribed all isolated RNA, so they sequenced expressed TCRB transcripts. Sequencing used immunoSEQ multiplex PCR; TCRdb keeps in-frame clones, though not all of them. This repertoire shows some 400,000 clones, around 16% found once; its top ten account for under 0.02%. The rearrangement joins TRBV7-9 to TRBJ1-5; 12 bases match TRBD1. The sequence was collected from a young woman in good health. The sample was naive CD4+ T cells from blood. The DNA for the CDR3 is TGTGCCAGCAGCCGAGAGGGGACAGGGGGCCAGCCCCAGCATTTT. It specifies CASSREGTGGQPQHF.